These T cell receptor beta chains were read from a single sample in a study of blood T cell repertoires in COVID-19. TCRdb keeps only in-frame clones here, not all; method: immunoSEQ multiplex PCR. The table lists around 60,000 clones, 75% to 90% of them singletons. Sample: peripheral blood. These receptors all stem from a woman between 55 and 75 years old with COVID-19, enrolled during active disease. The CDR3 runs from the conserved cysteine through the conserved F or W. D genes are given only for firm matches. A clone size is listed for some rows: how often the clone was seen (once, few, many), or a class if it is expanded.

length	D	size	V	J	DNA	CDR3
21	TRBD2	few	TRBV7-3	TRBJ2-3	TGTGCCAGCAGCTTCCTCCCGGCTAGCGGGAGGAAAGGAATCCACACAGATACGCAGTATTTT	CASSFLPASGRKGIHTDTQYF
14	-	-	TRBV29-1	TRBJ2-7	TGCAGCGTTGAAGGGGCAGGGAAAGGCTACGAGCAGTACTTC	CSVEGAGKGYEQYF
16	-	-	TRBV11-2	TRBJ2-1	TGTGCCAGCAGCCCCCTCAAGGGAGGGGGGACAAATGAGCAGTTCTTC	CASSPLKGGGTNEQFF
17	-	-	TRBV5-8	TRBJ1-5	TGTGCCAGCAGCTTACGACGAGGACAGATTAGCAATCAGCCCCAGCATTTT	CASSLRRGQISNQPQHF
13	-	-	TRBV9	TRBJ1-1	TGTGCCAGCAGCGTAGAGCAGAACACTGAAGCTTTCTTT	CASSVEQNTEAFF
16	-	-	TRBV6-5	TRBJ1-1	TGTGCCAGCAGTTACCTAGGCAGGGGTCGAAACACTGAAGCTTTCTTT	CASSYLGRGRNTEAFF
14	TRBD2	few	TRBV7-2	TRBJ2-1	TGTGCCAGCAGCGTGAGACTAGCGGGACTAGAGCAGTTCTTC	CASSVRLAGLEQFF
15	TRBD2	-	TRBV19	TRBJ2-2	TGTGCCAGTAGTATCAGCGGGAGGGATACCGGGGAGCTGTTTTTT	CASSISGRDTGELFF
11	-	-	TRBV2	TRBJ1-1	TGTGCCAGCGCCCTAGGTGAAGAAGGTTTCTTT	CASALGEEGFF
13	-	-	TRBV7-2	TRBJ2-3	TGTGCCAGCAGCTTAGCCCATGGCGATACGCAGTATTTT	CASSLAHGDTQYF
17	-	-	TRBV19	TRBJ2-7	TGTGCCAGTAGTATAGGCCAACAGGATTCTCCCCCCCCAGGGCAGTACTTC	CASSIGQQDSPPPGQYF
15	-	-	TRBV6-5	TRBJ2-1	TGTGCCAGCAGTTACTTGGACTTCCCTCGCAATGAGCAGTTCTTC	CASSYLDFPRNEQFF
15	-	-	TRBV4-2	TRBJ1-6	TGTGCCAGCAGCCAAGCGGGTTTAATGGATTCACCCCTCCACTTT	CASSQAGLMDSPLHF
12	-	-	TRBV6-5	TRBJ1-2	TGTGCCAGCAGTTACCCAGGGGAGGGCTACACCTTC	CASSYPGEGYTF
13	TRBD2	-	TRBV30	TRBJ2-1	TGTGCCTGGAGGGCGGGAGGTCCAAATGAGCAGTTCTTC	CAWRAGGPNEQFF
14	-	-	TRBV28	TRBJ1-2	TGTGCCAGCAGTTACACGAAAACTAACTATGGCTACACCTTC	CASSYTKTNYGYTF
14	-	once	TRBV5-1	TRBJ2-7	TGCGCCAGCAGCTTGGAACCGGGGTCCTACGAGCAGTACTTC	CASSLEPGSYEQYF
16	TRBD1	-	TRBV28	TRBJ2-1	TGTGCCAGCACCTCCGGGAACAGGGGGAACTACAATGAGCAGTTCTTC	CASTSGNRGNYNEQFF
15	TRBD1	-	TRBV9	TRBJ2-1	TGTGCCAGCAGCGTGGCGACAGGGCCTTACAATGAGCAGTTCTTC	CASSVATGPYNEQFF
12	-	-	TRBV5-1	TRBJ2-5	TGCGCCAGCAGCTTGGTGTCGGAGACCCAGTACTTC	CASSLVSETQYF
15	TRBD1	-	TRBV6-2/TRBV6-3	TRBJ2-6	TGTGCCAGCAGCAAGGGGGCGTTGGGGGCCAACGTCCTGACTTTC	CASSKGALGANVLTF
15	-	-	TRBV11-2	TRBJ1-4	TGTGCCAGCAGCTTAGATGGAGGAACGAATGAAAAACTGTTTTTT	CASSLDGGTNEKLFF
14	-	-	TRBV7-3	TRBJ2-2	TGTGCCAGCAGCGGAGGCTACGGCACCGGGGAGCTGTTTTTT	CASSGGYGTGELFF
18	TRBD2	few	TRBV18	TRBJ2-5	TGTGCCAGCTCACTTCGGACTAGCGGGAGAGGAAGGCAAGAGACCCAGTACTTC	CASSLRTSGRGRQETQYF
15	-	-	TRBV7-6	TRBJ2-1	TGTGCCAGCAGCTTTGGGCAGGGTAAGGGCAATGAGCAGTTCTTC	CASSFGQGKGNEQFF
16	-	-	TRBV6-2/TRBV6-3	TRBJ1-1	TGTGCCAGCAGTTACTTTAGGACACCTCGTGAGACTGAAGCTTTCTTT	CASSYFRTPRETEAFF
14	-	-	TRBV6-5	TRBJ2-3	TGTGCCAGCAGTTACCAGCTAGAAGATGGTACGCAGTATTTT	CASSYQLEDGTQYF
17	TRBD2	-	TRBV4-3	TRBJ2-3	TGCGCCAGCAGCCAAGAAATTCTAGACGGGAGGGCAGATACGCAGTATTTT	CASSQEILDGRADTQYF
14	-	once	TRBV7-2	TRBJ2-7	TGTGCCAGCAGCTCGGGGGATGGGGGCTACGAGCAGTACTTC	CASSSGDGGYEQYF
15	TRBD2	-	TRBV6-5	TRBJ2-1	TGTGCCAGCAGGTCGACTAGCGGGAAATACAATGAGCAGTTCTTC	CASRSTSGKYNEQFF
16	-	-	TRBV6-2/TRBV6-3	TRBJ2-5	TGTGCCAGCAGCCGGCCCGGGCAACAGGAAGAAGAGACCCAGTACTTC	CASSRPGQQEEETQYF